The present TCR beta chain was sequenced within a study of T cell changes during pregnancy in multiple sclerosis. Generated by immunoSEQ multiplex PCR, the TCRdb table keeps only in-frame clones and is missing some. The profile covers 55,000 to 95,000 clones, with roughly nine tenths appearing a single time and approximately 2.1% taken by the ten largest. Trimming took 11 bases from V and 3 from J; bases not matched to a gene: 4. Germline V gene lookup returns CDR1 ENHRY and CDR2 SYGVKD. This CDR3 region has 13 residues. This clone was seen just once. The starting material was peripheral blood, obtained in the second trimester of pregnancy. This clonotype was sampled from a female donor in good health, enrolled as a control in a pregnancy study. The V call is TRBV10-3, the J call TRBJ1-5, with 10 nucleotides matching TRBD1. DNA of the CDR3: TGTGCCTCGGACAGGGGGGACAATCAGCCCCAGCATTTT. Residues: CASDRGDNQPQHF.